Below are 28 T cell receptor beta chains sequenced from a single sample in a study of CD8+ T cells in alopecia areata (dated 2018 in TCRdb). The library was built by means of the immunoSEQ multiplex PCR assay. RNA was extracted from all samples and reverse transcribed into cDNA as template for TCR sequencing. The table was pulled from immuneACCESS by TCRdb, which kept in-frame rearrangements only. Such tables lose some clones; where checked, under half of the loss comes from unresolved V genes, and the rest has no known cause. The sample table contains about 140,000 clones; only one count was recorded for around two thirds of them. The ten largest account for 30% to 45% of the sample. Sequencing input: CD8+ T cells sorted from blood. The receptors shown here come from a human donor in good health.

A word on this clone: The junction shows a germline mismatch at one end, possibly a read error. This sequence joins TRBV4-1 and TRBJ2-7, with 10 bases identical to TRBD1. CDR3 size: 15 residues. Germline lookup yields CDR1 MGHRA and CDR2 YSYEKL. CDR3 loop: CTSSPLGQGDYEQYF. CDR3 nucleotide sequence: TGCACCAGCAGCCCCCTCGGACAGGGGGACTACGAGCAGTACTTC.

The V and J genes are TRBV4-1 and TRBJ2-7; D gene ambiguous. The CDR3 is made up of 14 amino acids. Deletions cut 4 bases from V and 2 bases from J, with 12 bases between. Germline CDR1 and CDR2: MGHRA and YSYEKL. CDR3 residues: CASSPSVAAYEQYF. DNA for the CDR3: TGCGCCAGCAGCCCCTCCGTGGCAGCCTACGAGCAGTACTTC.

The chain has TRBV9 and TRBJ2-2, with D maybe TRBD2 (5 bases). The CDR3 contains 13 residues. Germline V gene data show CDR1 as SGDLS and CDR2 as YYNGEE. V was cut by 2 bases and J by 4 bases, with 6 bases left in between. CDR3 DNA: TGTGCCAGCAGCGTCGAGGGCACCGGGGAGCTGTTTTTT. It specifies CASSVEGTGELFF.

CDR3: CASSPDRYPGYGYTF. The DNA of the CDR3 is TGTGCCAGCAGTCCGGACCGATACCCCGGCTATGGCTACACCTTC. The genes are TRBV6-5 and TRBJ1-2; D is unclear. Trimming shortened V by 5 bases and J by 4 bases, and 17 bases separated the two germline ends. Germline lookup yields CDR1 MNHEY and CDR2 SVGAGI. The CDR3 runs to 15 residues.

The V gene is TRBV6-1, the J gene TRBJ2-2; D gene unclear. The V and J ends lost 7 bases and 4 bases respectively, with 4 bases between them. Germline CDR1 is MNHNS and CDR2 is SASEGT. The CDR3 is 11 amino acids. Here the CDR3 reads CASKVTGELFF. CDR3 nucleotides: TGTGCCAGCAAAGTCACCGGGGAGCTGTTTTTT.

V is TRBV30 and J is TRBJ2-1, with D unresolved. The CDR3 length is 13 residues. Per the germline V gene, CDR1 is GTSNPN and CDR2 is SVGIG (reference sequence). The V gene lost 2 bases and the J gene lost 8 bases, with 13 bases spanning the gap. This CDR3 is CAWSNPLGYEQFF. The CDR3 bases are TGTGCCTGGAGTAACCCCCTAGGCTATGAGCAGTTCTTC. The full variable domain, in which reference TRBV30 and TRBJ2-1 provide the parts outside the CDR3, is SQTIHQWPATLVQPVGSPLSLECTVEGTSNPNLYWYRQAAGRGLQLLFYSVGIGQISSEVPQNLSASRPQDRQFILSSKKLLLSDSGFYLCAWSNPLGYEQFFGPGTRLTVL.

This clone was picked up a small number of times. CDR3 sequence (DNA): TGTGCCAGCAGCCCTAGGGTGCGGGTTTCCTACGAGCAGTACTTC. Amino acid sequence: CASSPRVRVSYEQYF. V and J are TRBV7-2 and TRBJ2-7, with a possible D match to TRBD2 (5 bases). CDR1 and CDR2 (germline): SGHTA, FQGNSA. The CDR3 has 15 amino acids. The V gene lost 5 bases and the J gene lost 1 base, with 15 bases spanning the gap. Drawing the rest from reference TRBV7-2 and TRBJ2-7, the complete variable domain is GAGVSQSPSNKVTEKGKDVELRCDPISGHTALYWYRQSLGQGLEFLIYFQGNSAPDKSGLPSDRFSAERTGGSVSTLTIQRTQQEDSAVYLCASSPRVRVSYEQYFGPGTRLTVT.

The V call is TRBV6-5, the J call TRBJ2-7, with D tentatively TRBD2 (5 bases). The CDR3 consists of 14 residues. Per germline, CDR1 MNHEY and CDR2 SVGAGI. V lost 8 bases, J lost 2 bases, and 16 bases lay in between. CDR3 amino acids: CASSKTGVAYEQYF. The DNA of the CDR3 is TGTGCCAGCTCTAAGACCGGGGTCGCCTACGAGCAGTACTTC.

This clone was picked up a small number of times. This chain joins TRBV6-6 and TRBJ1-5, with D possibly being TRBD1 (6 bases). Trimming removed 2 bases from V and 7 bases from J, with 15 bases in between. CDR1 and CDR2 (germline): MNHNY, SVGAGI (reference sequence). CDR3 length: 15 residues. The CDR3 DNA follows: TGTGCCAGCAGTTACACACGCGGGGGCCGGCAGCCCCAGCATTTT. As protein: CASSYTRGGRQPQHF.

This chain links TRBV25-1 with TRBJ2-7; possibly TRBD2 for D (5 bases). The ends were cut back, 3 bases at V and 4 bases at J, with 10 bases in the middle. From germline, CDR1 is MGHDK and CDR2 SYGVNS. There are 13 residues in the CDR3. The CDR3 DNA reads TGTGCCAGCAGTGAGGGAGTATTATACGAGCAGTACTTC. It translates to CASSEGVLYEQYF.

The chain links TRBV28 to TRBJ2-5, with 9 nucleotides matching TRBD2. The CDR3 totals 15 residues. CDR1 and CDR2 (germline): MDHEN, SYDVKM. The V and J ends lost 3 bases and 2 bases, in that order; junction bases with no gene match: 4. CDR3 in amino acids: CASSFGTSLQETQYF. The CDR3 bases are TGTGCCAGCAGTTTCGGGACTAGCTTACAAGAGACCCAGTACTTC. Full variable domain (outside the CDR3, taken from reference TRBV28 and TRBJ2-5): DVKVTQSSRYLVKRTGEKVFLECVQDMDHENMFWYRQDPGLGLRLIYFSYDVKMKEKGDIPEGYSVSREKKERFSLILESASTNQTSMYLCASSFGTSLQETQYFGPGTRLLVL.

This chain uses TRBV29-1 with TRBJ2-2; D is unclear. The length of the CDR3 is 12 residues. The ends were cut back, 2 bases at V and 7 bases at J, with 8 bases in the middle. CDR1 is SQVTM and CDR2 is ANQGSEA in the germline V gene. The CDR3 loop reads CSVERAGGELFF. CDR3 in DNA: TGCAGCGTTGAACGGGCCGGCGGGGAGCTGTTTTTT.

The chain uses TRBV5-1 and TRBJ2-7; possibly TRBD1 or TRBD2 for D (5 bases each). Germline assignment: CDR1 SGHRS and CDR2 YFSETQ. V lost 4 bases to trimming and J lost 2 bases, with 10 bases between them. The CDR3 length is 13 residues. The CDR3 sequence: CASSLSGPYEQYF. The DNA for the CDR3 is TGCGCCAGCAGCCTGTCGGGACCCTACGAGCAGTACTTC.

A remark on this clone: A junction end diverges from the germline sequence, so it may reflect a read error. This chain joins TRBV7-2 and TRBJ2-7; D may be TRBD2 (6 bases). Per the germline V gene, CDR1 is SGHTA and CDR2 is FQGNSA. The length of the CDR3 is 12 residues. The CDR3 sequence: CASSVERGWWFF. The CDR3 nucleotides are TGTGCCAGCAGCGTGGAACGGGGGTGGTGGTTCTTC.

The CDR3 nucleotides read TGTGCCAGCAGTGACCGGGACGGTAGCACAGATACGCAGTATTTT. Its translation: CASSDRDGSTDTQYF. The gene calls are TRBV6-4 and TRBJ2-3; the D call may be TRBD1 or TRBD2 (5 bases each). Deletions cut 2 bases from V and 0 bases from J, with 9 bases between. Germline V gene lookup returns CDR1 MRHNA and CDR2 SNTAGT. The CDR3 extends over 15 amino acids.

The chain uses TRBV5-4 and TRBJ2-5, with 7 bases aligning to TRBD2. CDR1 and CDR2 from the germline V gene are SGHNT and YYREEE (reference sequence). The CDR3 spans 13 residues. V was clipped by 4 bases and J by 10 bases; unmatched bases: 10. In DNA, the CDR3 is TGTGCCAGCAGCCCGAAGCGGGAAGGTGGCCAGTACTTC. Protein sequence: CASSPKREGGQYF.

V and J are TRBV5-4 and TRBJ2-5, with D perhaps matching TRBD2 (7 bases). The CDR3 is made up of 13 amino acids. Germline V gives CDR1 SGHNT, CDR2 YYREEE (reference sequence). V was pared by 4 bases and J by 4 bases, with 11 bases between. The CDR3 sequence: CASSPGGGETQYF. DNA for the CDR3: TGTGCCAGCAGCCCGGGGGGCGGAGAGACCCAGTACTTC. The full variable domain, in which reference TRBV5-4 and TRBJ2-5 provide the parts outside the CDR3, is ETGVTQSPTHLIKTRGQQVTLRCSSQSGHNTVSWYQQALGQGPQFIFQYYREEENGRGNFPPRFSGLQFPNYSSELNVNALELDDSALYLCASSPGGGETQYFGPGTRLLVL.

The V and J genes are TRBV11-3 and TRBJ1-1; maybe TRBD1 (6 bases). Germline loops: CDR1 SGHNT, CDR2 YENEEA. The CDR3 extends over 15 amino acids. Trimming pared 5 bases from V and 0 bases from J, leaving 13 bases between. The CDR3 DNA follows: TGTGCCAGCAGCCCAGGGGTGGGGCTGAACACTGAAGCTTTCTTT. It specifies CASSPGVGLNTEAFF.

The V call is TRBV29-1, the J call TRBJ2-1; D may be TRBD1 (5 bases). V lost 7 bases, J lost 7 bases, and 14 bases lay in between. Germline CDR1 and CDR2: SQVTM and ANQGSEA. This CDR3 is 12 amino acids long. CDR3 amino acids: CSATGGSNEQFF. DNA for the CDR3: TGCAGCGCCACAGGTGGATCGAATGAGCAGTTCTTC.

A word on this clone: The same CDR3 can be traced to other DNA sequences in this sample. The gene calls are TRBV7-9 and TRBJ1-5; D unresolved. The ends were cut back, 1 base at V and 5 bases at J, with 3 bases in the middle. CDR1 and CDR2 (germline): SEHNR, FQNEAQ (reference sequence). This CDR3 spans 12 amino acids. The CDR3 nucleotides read TGTGCCAGCAGCTTAGGGTATCAGCCCCAGCATTTT. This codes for CASSLGYQPQHF. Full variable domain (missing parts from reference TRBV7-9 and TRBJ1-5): DTGVSQNPRHKITKRGQNVTFRCDPISEHNRLYWYRQTLGQGPEFLTYFQNEAQLEKSRLLSDRFSAERPKGSFSTLEIQRTEQGDSAMYLCASSLGYQPQHFGDGTRLSIL.

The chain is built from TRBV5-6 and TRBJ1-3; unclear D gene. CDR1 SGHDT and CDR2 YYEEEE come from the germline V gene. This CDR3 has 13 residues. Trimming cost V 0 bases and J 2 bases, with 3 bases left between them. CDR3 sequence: CASSLGTGNTIYF. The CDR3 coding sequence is TGTGCCAGCAGCTTGGGGACTGGAAACACCATATATTTT.

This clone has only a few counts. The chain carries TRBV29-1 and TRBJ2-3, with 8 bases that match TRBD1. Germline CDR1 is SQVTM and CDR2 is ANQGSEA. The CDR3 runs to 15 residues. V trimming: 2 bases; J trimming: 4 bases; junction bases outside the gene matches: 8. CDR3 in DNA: TGCAGCGTTGAAAACCGGGGCAGGGGGCCAGATACGCAGTATTTT. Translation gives CSVENRGRGPDTQYF.

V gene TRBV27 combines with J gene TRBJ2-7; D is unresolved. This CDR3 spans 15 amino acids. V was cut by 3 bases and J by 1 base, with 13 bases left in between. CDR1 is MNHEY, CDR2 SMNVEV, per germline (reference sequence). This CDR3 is CASSFLADNSYEQYF. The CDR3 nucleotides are TGTGCCAGCAGTTTCTTGGCAGATAATTCCTACGAGCAGTACTTC.

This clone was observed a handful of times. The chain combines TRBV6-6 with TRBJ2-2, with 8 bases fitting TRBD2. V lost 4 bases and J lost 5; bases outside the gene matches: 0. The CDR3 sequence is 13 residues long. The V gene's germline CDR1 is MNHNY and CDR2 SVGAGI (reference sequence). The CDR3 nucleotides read TGTGCCAGCAGTTCTAGCGGGACCGGGGAGCTGTTTTTT. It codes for CASSSSGTGELFF.

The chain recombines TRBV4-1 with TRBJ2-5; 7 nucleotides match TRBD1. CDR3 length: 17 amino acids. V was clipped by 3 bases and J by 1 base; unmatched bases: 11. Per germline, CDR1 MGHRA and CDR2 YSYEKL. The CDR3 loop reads CASSHVVGDRAQETQYF. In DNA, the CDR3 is TGCGCCAGCAGCCACGTCGTTGGAGACAGGGCCCAAGAGACCCAGTACTTC.

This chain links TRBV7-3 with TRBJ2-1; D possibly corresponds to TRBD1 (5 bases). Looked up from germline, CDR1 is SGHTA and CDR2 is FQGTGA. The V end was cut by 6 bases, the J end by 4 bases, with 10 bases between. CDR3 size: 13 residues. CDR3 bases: TGTGCCAGCAGGCCTGACAGATACAATGAGCAGTTCTTC. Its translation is CASRPDRYNEQFF.

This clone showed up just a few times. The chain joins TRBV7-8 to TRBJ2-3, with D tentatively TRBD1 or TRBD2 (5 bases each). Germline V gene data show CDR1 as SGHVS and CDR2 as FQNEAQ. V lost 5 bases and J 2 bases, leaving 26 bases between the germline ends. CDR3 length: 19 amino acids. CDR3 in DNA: TGTGCCAGCAGCCCCACGGTATGGGGGACCCCAATTCTCACAGATACGCAGTATTTT. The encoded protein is CASSPTVWGTPILTDTQYF. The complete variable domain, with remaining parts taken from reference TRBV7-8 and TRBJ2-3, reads GAGVSQSPRYKVAKRGQDVALRCDPISGHVSLFWYQQALGQGPEFLTYFQNEAQLDKSGLPSDRFFAERPEGSVSTLKIQRTQQEDSAVYLCASSPTVWGTPILTDTQYFGPGTRLTVL.

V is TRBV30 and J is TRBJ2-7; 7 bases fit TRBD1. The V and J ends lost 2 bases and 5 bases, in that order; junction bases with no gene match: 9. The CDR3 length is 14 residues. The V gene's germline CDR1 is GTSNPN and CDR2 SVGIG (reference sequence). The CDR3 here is CAWSPLHTGDEQYF. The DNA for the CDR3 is TGTGCCTGGAGTCCCCTCCACACAGGGGACGAGCAGTACTTC.